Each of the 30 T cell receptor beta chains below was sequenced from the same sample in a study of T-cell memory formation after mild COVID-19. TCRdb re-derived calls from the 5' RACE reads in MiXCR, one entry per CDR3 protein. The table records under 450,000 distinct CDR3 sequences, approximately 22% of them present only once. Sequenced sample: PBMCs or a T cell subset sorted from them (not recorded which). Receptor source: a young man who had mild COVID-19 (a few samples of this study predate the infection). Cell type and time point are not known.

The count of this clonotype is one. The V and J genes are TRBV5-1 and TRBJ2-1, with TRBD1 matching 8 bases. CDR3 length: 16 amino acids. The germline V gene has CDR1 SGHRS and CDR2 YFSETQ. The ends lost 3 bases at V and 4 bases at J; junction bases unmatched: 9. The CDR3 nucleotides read TGCGCCAGCAGCTCGGTGGGGACAGGAGTATACAATGAGCAGTTCTTC. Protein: CASSSVGTGVYNEQFF. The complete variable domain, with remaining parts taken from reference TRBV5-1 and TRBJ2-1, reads KAGVTQTPRYLIKTRGQQVTLSCSPISGHRSVSWYQQTPGQGLQFLFEYFSETQRNKGNFPGRFSGRQFSNSRSEMNVSTLELGDSALYLCASSSVGTGVYNEQFFGPGTRLTVL.

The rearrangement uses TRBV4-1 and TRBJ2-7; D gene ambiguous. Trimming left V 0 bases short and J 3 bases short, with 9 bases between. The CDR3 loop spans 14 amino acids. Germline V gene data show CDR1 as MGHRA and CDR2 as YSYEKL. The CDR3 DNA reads TGCGCCAGCAGCCAAGATACTCCCGACTACGAGCAGTACTTC. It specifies CASSQDTPDYEQYF.

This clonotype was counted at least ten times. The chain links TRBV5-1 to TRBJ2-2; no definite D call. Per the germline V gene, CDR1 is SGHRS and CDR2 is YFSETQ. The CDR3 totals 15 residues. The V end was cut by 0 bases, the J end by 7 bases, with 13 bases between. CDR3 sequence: CASSLESQRFGELFF. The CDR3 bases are TGCGCCAGCAGCTTGGAATCCCAACGGTTCGGGGAGCTGTTTTTT.

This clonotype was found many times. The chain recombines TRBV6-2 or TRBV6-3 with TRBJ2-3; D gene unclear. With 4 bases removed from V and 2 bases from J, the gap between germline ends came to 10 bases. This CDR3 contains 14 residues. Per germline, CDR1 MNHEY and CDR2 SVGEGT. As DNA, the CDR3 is TGTGCCAGCAGTTCCAGACGGATCACAGATACGCAGTATTTT. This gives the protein CASSSRRITDTQYF.

CDR3 DNA sequence: TGCGCCAGCAGCTTGAGGGGGGGCGGCAGTATGAACGGTGAAGCTTTCTTT. This gives the protein CASSLRGGGSMNGEAFF. The rearrangement uses TRBV5-1 and TRBJ1-1; D might be TRBD1 (6 bases). The CDR3 extends over 17 amino acids. V lost 1 base and J 7 bases, leaving 23 bases between the germline ends. Germline-derived CDR1 and CDR2 are SGHRS and YFSETQ.

The CDR3: CASSSGQGVTGELFF. The CDR3 DNA follows: TGCGCCAGCAGCTCGGGACAGGGAGTCACCGGGGAGCTGTTTTTT. The genes are TRBV5-1 and TRBJ2-2, with 9 nucleotides matching TRBD1. J gave up 4 bases and V 3 bases, and 4 bases lay outside the gene matches. The CDR3 runs to 15 residues. Germline V gene lookup returns CDR1 SGHRS and CDR2 YFSETQ.

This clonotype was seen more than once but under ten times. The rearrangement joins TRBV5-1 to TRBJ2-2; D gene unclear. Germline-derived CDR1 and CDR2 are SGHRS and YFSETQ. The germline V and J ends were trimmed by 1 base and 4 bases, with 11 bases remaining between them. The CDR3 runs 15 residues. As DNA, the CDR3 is TGCGCCAGCAGCTTGTCGTGGTCGGGCACCGGGGAGCTGTTTTTT. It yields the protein CASSLSWSGTGELFF. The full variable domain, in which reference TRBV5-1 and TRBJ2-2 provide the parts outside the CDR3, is KAGVTQTPRYLIKTRGQQVTLSCSPISGHRSVSWYQQTPGQGLQFLFEYFSETQRNKGNFPGRFSGRQFSNSRSEMNVSTLELGDSALYLCASSLSWSGTGELFFGEGSRLTVL.

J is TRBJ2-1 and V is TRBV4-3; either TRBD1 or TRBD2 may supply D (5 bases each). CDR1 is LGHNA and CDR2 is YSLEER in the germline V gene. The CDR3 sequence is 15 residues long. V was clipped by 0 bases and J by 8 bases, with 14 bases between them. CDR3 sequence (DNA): TGCGCCAGCAGCCAAGAATGGATACGGGGCCATGAGCAGTTCTTC. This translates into CASSQEWIRGHEQFF.

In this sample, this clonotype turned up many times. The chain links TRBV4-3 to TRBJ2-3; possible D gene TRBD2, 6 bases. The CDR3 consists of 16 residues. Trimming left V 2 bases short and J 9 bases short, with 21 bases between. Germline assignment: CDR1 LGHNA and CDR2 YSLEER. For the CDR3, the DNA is TGCGCCAGCAGCCAACAAGTGGGAGGTACCCGCGGAACGCAGTATTTT. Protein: CASSQQVGGTRGTQYF.

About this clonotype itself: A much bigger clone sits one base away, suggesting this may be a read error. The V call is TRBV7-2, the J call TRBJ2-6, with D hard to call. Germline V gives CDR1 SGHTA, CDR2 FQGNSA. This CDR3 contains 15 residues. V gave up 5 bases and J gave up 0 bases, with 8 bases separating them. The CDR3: CASSPRPSGANVLTF. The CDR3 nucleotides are TGTGCCAGCAGCCCCCGCCCCTCTGGGGCCAACGTCCTGACTTTC.

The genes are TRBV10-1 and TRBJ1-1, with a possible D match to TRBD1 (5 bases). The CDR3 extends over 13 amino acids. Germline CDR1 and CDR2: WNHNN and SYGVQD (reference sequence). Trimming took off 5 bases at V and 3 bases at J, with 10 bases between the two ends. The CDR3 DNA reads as TGCGCCAGCAGTCGGGGCCTAGACACTGAAGCTTTCTTT. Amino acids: CASSRGLDTEAFF.

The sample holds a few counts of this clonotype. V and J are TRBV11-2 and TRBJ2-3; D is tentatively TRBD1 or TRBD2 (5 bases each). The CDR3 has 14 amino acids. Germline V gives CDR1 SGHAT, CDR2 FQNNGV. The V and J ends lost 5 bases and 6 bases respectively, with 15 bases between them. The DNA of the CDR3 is TGTGCCAGCAGCCCGGGACCCGAGGCGGATACGCAGTATTTT. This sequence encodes CASSPGPEADTQYF.

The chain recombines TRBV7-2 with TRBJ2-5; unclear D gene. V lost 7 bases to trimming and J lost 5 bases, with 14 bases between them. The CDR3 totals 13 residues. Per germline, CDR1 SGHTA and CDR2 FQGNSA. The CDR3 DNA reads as TGTGCCAGCATCAGGTCCCCAAGGGAGACCCAGTACTTC. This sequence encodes CASIRSPRETQYF.

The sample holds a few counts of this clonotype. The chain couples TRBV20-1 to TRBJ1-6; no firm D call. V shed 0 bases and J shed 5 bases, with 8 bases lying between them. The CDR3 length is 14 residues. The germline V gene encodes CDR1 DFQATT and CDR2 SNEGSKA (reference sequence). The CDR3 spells CSARDQRNNSPLHF. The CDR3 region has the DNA TGCAGTGCTAGAGATCAGAGAAATAATTCACCCCTCCACTTT.

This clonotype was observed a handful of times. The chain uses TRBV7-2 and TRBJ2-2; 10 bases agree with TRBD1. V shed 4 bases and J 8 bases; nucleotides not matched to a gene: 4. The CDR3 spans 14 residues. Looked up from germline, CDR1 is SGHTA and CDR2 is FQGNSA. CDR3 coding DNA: TGTGCCAGCAGCTCGACAGGGGGCTCTGGGGAGCTGTTTTTT. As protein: CASSSTGGSGELFF.

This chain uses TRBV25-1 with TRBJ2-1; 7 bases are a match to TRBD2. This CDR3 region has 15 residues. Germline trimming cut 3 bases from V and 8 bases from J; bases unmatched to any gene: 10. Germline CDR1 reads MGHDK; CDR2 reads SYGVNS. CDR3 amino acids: CASSDRTRPYDEQFF. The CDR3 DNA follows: TGTGCCAGCAGTGATAGGACTAGACCTTATGATGAGCAGTTCTTC.

In nucleotides, the CDR3 is TGTGCCAGCAGCTTACCCGCCGGGCCTCGCGGTATTTGGGTGCCCCTGAATGGCTACACCTTC. As protein: CASSLPAGPRGIWVPLNGYTF. The V call is TRBV7-3, the J call TRBJ1-2; D not resolved. Trimming took off 2 bases at V and 6 bases at J, with 34 bases between the two ends. This CDR3 is built from 21 residues. Germline CDR1 reads SGHTA; CDR2 reads FQGTGA.

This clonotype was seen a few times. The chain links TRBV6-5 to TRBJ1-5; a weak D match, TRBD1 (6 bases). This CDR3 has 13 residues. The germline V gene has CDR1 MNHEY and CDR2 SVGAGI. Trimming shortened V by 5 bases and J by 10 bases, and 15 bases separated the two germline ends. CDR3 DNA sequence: TGTGCCAGCAGTAGTGCGGGGGGGGCCCCCCAGCATTTT. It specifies CASSSAGGAPQHF.

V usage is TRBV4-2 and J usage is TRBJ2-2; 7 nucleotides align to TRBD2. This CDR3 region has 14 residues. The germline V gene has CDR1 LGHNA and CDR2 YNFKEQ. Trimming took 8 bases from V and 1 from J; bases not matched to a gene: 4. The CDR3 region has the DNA TGTGCCAGCGAACGGGAGGAGAACACCGGGGAGCTGTTTTTT. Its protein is CASEREENTGELFF.

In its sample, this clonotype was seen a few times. In nucleotides, the CDR3 is TGTGCCAGCAGCGGGGCACAGTCCAATGGCGAGCAGTACGTC. As protein: CASSGAQSNGEQYV. The V and J genes are TRBV28 and TRBJ2-7; the D gene could be TRBD1 or TRBD2 (5 bases each). Trimming removed 6 bases from V and 6 bases from J, with 18 bases in between. This CDR3 region has 14 residues. CDR1 is MDHEN and CDR2 is SYDVKM in the germline V gene.

For the CDR3, the DNA is TGTGCCAGCAGTTACTCGATGGCATCTGGAAACACCATATATTTT. This sequence encodes CASSYSMASGNTIYF. The chain has TRBV6-5 and TRBJ1-3; the D is unclear. This CDR3 is 15 amino acids long. V dropped 0 bases and J dropped 1 base, with 7 bases sitting between them. Germline V gene sequence: CDR1 MNHEY, CDR2 SVGAGI.

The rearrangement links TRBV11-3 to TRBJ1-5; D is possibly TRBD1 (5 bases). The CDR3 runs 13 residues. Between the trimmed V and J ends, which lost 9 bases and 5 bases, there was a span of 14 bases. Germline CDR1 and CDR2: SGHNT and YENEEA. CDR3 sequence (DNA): TGTGCCAGGGCGGGGACGCCAGATCAGCCCCAGCATTTT. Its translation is CARAGTPDQPQHF. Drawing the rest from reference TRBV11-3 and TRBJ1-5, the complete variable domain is EAGVVQSPRYKIIEKKQPVAFWCNPISGHNTLYWYLQNLGQGPELLIRYENEEAVDDSQLPKDRFSAERLKGVDSTLKIQPAELGDSAVYLCARAGTPDQPQHFGDGTRLSIL.

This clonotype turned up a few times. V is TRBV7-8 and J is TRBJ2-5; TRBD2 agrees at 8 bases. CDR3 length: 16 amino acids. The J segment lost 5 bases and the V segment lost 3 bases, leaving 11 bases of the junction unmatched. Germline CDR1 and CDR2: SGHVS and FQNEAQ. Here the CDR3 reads CASSFLRDPGGETQYF. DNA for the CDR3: TGTGCCAGCAGCTTCCTCCGGGACCCGGGGGGGGAGACCCAGTACTTC.

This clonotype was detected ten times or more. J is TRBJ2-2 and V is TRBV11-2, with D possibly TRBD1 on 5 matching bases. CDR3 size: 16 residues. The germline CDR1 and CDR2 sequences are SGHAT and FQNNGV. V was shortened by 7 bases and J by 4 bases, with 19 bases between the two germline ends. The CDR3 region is CASNQGGQELTGELFF. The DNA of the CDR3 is TGTGCCAGCAACCAGGGTGGGCAGGAGCTCACCGGGGAGCTGTTTTTT.

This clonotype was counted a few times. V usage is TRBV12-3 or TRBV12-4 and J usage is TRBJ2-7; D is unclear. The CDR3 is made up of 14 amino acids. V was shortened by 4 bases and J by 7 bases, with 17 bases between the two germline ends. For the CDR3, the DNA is TGTGCCAGCAGTTCCCTCTTATCCCCTGGGGAGCAGTACTTC. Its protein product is CASSSLLSPGEQYF.

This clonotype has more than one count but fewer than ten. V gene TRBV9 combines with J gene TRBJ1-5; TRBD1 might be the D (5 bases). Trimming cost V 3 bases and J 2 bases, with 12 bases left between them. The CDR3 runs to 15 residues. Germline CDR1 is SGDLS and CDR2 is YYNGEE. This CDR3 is CASSATGYRNQPQHF. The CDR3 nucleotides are TGTGCCAGCAGCGCTACAGGTTATCGCAATCAGCCCCAGCATTTT.

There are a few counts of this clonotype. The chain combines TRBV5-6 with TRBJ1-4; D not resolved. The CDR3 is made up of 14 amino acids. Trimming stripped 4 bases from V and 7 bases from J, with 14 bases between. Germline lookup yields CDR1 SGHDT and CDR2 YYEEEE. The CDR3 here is CASSVLGDGEKLFF. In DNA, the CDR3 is TGTGCCAGCAGCGTACTAGGTGATGGTGAAAAACTGTTTTTT.

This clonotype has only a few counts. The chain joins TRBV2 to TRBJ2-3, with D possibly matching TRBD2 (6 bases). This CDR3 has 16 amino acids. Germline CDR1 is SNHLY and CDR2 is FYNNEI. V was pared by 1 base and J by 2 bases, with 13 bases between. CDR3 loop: CASSEVAATNTDTQYF. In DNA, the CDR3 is TGTGCCAGCAGTGAAGTAGCGGCCACCAACACAGATACGCAGTATTTT.

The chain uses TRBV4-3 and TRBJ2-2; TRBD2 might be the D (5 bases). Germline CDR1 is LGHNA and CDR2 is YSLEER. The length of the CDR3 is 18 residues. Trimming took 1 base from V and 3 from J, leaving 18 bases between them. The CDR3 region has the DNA TGCGCCAGCAGCCAAGTCCAGCGGCGCTACAGCGACACCGGGGAGCTGTTTTTT. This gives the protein CASSQVQRRYSDTGELFF.

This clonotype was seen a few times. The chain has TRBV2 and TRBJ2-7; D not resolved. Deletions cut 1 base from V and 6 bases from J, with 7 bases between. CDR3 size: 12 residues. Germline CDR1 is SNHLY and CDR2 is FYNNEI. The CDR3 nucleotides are TGTGCCAGCAGTGAAGGAGCCGGCGAGCAGTACGTC. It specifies CASSEGAGEQYV.